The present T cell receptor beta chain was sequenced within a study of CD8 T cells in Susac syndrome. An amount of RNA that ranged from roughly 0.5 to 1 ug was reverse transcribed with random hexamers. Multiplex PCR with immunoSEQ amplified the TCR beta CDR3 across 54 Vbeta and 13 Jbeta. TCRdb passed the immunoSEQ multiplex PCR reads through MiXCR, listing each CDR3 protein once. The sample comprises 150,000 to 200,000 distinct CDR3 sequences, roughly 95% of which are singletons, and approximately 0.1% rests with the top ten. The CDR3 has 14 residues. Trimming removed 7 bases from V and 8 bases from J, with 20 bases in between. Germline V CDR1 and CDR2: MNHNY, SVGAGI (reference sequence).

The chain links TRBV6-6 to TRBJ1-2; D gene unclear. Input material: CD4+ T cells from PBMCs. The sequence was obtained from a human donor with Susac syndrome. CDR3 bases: TGTGCCAGCATCCAATCTGGCAGCCAATACGGCTACACCTTC. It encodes CASIQSGSQYGYTF.